The sequence of this TCR beta chain was determined in a study of identical twins. Study-level findings and limits: Analyses of zero insertions could, in part, be confounded by invariant MAIT and iNKT cells.

Unique molecular identifiers were present on cDNA, and template switching added a universal primer site. Each CDR3 protein is one row after TCRdb ran MiXCR on the 5' RACE reads. Altogether more than 600,000 distinct CDR3 sequences are present, roughly 18% being singletons, with the ten largest covering around 13%. On this clonotype: The target antigen is unknown.

The CDR3 runs 14 residues. V lost 6 bases, J lost 5 bases, and 13 bases lay in between. The same specimen was also included in a second study, on T cells expressing NK-cell markers. This second study says: Several experiments added an anti-gamma-delta TCR antibody to sort only alpha-beta TCR T cells. The leading position in the CD3+CD56-NKG2C+ fraction of a handful of donors also went to these clonotypes.

Specimen: PBMCs. V is TRBV12-3 or TRBV12-4 and J is TRBJ2-2, with D unclear. The source of this sequence is a woman under 30 in good health. The CDR3 DNA sequence: TGTGCCAGCAGCCCTTACGGGTCAACCGGGGAGCTGTTTTTT. This sequence encodes CASSPYGSTGELFF.